This TCR beta chain was identified in a study of blood T cell repertoires in COVID-19. For the study at large: Acute-phase and convalescent COVID-19 samples originated in the United States, Italy and Spain. The cDNA or gDNA used as material had been derived from T cells, B-cell-depleted T cells, or PBMCs.

Seattle's cohort entered during active infection and was followed longitudinally. As originally analysed: Nucleated cell counts were estimated from reference gene primer amplification. Sequencing was performed with immunoSEQ multiplex PCR; in TCRdb, only in-frame clones are kept and a portion is missing. D and trimming come from the DNA, and the V and J calls and clone size come from that table. The data hold about 220,000 clones, with about 82% observed a single time. CDR1 is SGDLS and CDR2 is YYNGEE in the germline V gene. The CDR3 spans 12 residues. V lost 5 bases and J lost 10, with 13 bases in between.

The chain employs TRBV9 and TRBJ2-1, with a possible D match to TRBD2 (6 bases). This sequence originates from a woman in her seventies with COVID-19, enrolled during active disease. The sequenced sample was peripheral blood. The CDR3 nucleotides read TGTGCCAGCAGGGGAGAGGGAGGAGAGCAGTTCTTC. This sequence encodes CASRGEGGEQFF.